Following are 31 T cell receptor beta chains from one sample sequenced in a study of T-cell reconstitution after alpha-beta-depleted transplantation in children. The authors prepared the TCRbeta library with unique molecular identifiers. From the PCR reads, TCRdb called clonotypes with MiXCR, one entry per CDR3 protein. The sample consists of hundreds of thousands of distinct CDR3 sequences, about 16% of them appearing once. The specimen was PBMCs, mostly from graft donor cells, collected 360 days after TCRalphabeta/CD19-depleted stem cell transplant. The receptor set was obtained from a male patient aged 10-17 years who had a stem cell transplant for acute lymphoblastic leukemia, so the T cells may come from the graft donor.

This clonotype was detected a few times. The CDR3 sequence: CASSPNPLAGIAKNIQYF. As DNA, the CDR3 is TGTGCCAGCAGTCCTAACCCACTAGCGGGGATAGCCAAAAACATTCAGTACTTC. The genes are TRBV12-3 or TRBV12-4 and TRBJ2-4; 10 nucleotides agree with TRBD2. The V gene end was trimmed by 5 bases and the J gene end by 0 bases; junction bases not matched to a gene: 10. This CDR3 spans 18 amino acids.

V gene TRBV5-1 combines with J gene TRBJ2-5; 9 nucleotides agree with TRBD2. CDR1 is SGHRS, CDR2 YFSETQ, per germline. The CDR3 is 17 amino acids. J lost 3 bases, V lost 1 base, and 10 bases had no gene match. This CDR3 is CASSLMWVAGVEETQYF. The CDR3 DNA is TGCGCCAGCAGCTTGATGTGGGTAGCGGGAGTGGAAGAGACCCAGTACTTC.

This clonotype has just one count. The chain uses TRBV5-1 and TRBJ2-5; D call uncertain. Trimming left V 4 bases short and J 2 bases short, with 12 bases between. This CDR3 is 14 amino acids long. CDR1 and CDR2 from the germline V gene are SGHRS and YFSETQ. CDR3 bases: TGCGCCAGCAGCCCTCCACTCCCGCAAGAGACCCAGTACTTC. This translates into CASSPPLPQETQYF.

The V gene is TRBV12-3 or TRBV12-4, the J gene TRBJ2-7; 10 bases match TRBD2. CDR3 length equals 20 residues. Trimming took 3 bases from V and 3 from J; bases not matched to a gene: 20. The CDR3 DNA is TGTGCCAGCAGTTTCAAAGCCCGGGGGGGTCTAGCGGGAGAAATCTACGAGCAGTACTTC. Residues: CASSFKARGGLAGEIYEQYF.

This clonotype was detected only a few times. The chain recombines TRBV5-1 with TRBJ2-7; D perhaps matches TRBD1 (5 bases). The V gene lost 5 bases and the J gene lost 5 bases, with 14 bases spanning the gap. Germline values: CDR1 SGHRS, CDR2 YFSETQ. The CDR3 is 13 residues long. CDR3 coding DNA: TGCGCCAGCAGTTTGCTAGGGGTGCACGAGCAGTACTTC. It specifies CASSLLGVHEQYF.

The chain is built from TRBV12-5 and TRBJ2-7; D ambiguous. The CDR3 has 13 residues. V lost 1 base and J lost 4, with 8 bases in between. Germline V gene data show CDR1 as LGHNT and CDR2 as FRNRAP. CDR3 amino acids: CASGLAYGYEQYF. Here the CDR3 DNA reads TGTGCTAGTGGTTTGGCCTACGGTTACGAGCAGTACTTC. Full variable domain (rest looked up from reference TRBV12-5 and TRBJ2-7): DARVTQTPRHKVTEMGQEVTMRCQPILGHNTVFWYRQTMMQGLELLAYFRNRAPLDDSGMPKDRFSAEMPDATLATLKIQPSEPRDSAVYFCASGLAYGYEQYFGPGTRLTVT.

This chain links TRBV29-1 with TRBJ2-1; D perhaps matches TRBD1 (6 bases). In germline, CDR1 is SQVTM, CDR2 ANQGSEA. Trimming removed 8 bases from V and 0 bases from J, with 17 bases in between. This CDR3 contains 15 residues. The CDR3 is CSFRQGSSSYNEQFF. CDR3 DNA: TGCAGCTTCCGTCAGGGGAGTTCCTCCTACAATGAGCAGTTCTTC.

This clonotype was detected a few times. The chain combines TRBV27 with TRBJ2-1, with 10 positions matching TRBD1. The length of the CDR3 is 16 residues. CDR1 MNHEY and CDR2 SMNVEV come from the germline V gene (reference sequence). V dropped 5 bases and J dropped 1; count of bases not matched to a gene: 5. CDR3 residues: CASSPRQGASYNEQFF. CDR3 nucleotides: TGTGCCAGCAGTCCCCGACAGGGGGCTTCCTACAATGAGCAGTTCTTC.

This clonotype was counted between two and nine times. The rearrangement joins TRBV5-5 to TRBJ1-1; D possibly corresponds to TRBD1 (6 bases). This CDR3 contains 13 residues. In germline, CDR1 is SGHKS, CDR2 YYEKEE (reference sequence). V gave up 6 bases and J gave up 2 bases, with 11 bases separating them. CDR3 coding DNA: TGTGCCAGCACCCCGGACAGAAACACTGAAGCTTTCTTT. It specifies CASTPDRNTEAFF.

This chain uses TRBV3-1 with TRBJ1-2; TRBD1 might be the D (5 bases). Germline V gene lookup returns CDR1 LGHDT and CDR2 YNNKEL (reference sequence). Trimming took 0 bases from V and 4 from J, leaving 9 bases between them. This CDR3 region has 14 residues. In DNA, the CDR3 is TGTGCCAGCAGCCAAGACAGGGCGGTCTATGGCTACACCTTC. Residues: CASSQDRAVYGYTF. Using reference TRBV3-1 and TRBJ1-2 for the parts outside the CDR3, the full variable domain is DTAVSQTPKYLVTQMGNDKSIKCEQNLGHDTMYWYKQDSKKFLKIMFSYNNKELIINETVPNRFSPKSPDKAHLNLHINSLELGDSAVYFCASSQDRAVYGYTFGSGTRLTVV.

The chain uses TRBV12-3 or TRBV12-4 and TRBJ2-2; D unresolved. V lost 6 bases, J lost 8 bases, and 13 bases lay in between. The CDR3 consists of 13 residues. The CDR3 DNA reads as TGTGCCAGCAGCCTAGTCCCGGTGGGGGAGCTGTTTTTT. The encoded protein is CASSLVPVGELFF.

This clonotype was seen a handful of times. The CDR3 is CASSPLPRQADTQYF. The CDR3, as DNA: TGTGCCAGCAGTCCCCTACCACGACAGGCAGATACGCAGTATTTT. V is TRBV12-3 or TRBV12-4 and J is TRBJ2-3; possibly TRBD1 for D (6 bases). V gave up 5 bases and J gave up 4 bases, with 16 bases separating them. This CDR3 contains 15 residues.

The V call is TRBV5-5, the J call TRBJ1-2; the match to TRBD1 covers 8 bases. V shed 6 bases, J shed 8 bases, and the junction held 9 bases outside the gene matches. The CDR3 spans 13 residues. Germline CDR1 is SGHKS and CDR2 is YYEKEE (reference sequence). In DNA, the CDR3 is TGTGCCAGCAACCGACAGGGGCTTCGGGGCTACACCTTC. Amino acids: CASNRQGLRGYTF.

This chain joins TRBV5-1 and TRBJ1-5; 7 positions agree with TRBD1. Per the germline V gene, CDR1 is SGHRS and CDR2 is YFSETQ. CDR3 length equals 15 residues. Trimming took 4 bases from V and 6 from J; bases not matched to a gene: 10. CDR3 sequence reads: CASSPGTDHGQPQHF. DNA for the CDR3: TGCGCCAGCAGCCCGGGGACAGACCATGGTCAGCCCCAGCATTTT.

The chain carries TRBV20-1 and TRBJ2-3; 7 bases map to TRBD2. V was clipped by 5 bases and J by 3 bases; unmatched bases: 8. The CDR3 runs to 14 residues. Germline CDR1 is DFQATT and CDR2 is SNEGSKA (reference sequence). The chain's CDR3 is CSAQKRELTDTQYF. For the CDR3, the DNA is TGCAGTGCTCAGAAGCGGGAATTAACAGATACGCAGTATTTT.

The CDR3 nucleotides read TGTGCCAGCAGCTTTAAGGGTTCTCCCCTCCACTTT. This codes for CASSFKGSPLHF. V is TRBV7-3 and J is TRBJ1-6; D not certain. Germline V CDR1 and CDR2: SGHTA, FQGTGA. V was shortened by 3 bases and J by 13 bases, with 10 bases between the two germline ends. CDR3 length: 12 residues.

The sample holds a few counts of this clonotype. The chain has TRBV27 and TRBJ2-6; D gene ambiguous. The CDR3 is 15 amino acids. Germline V CDR1 and CDR2: MNHEY, SMNVEV (reference sequence). The germline V and J ends were trimmed by 1 base and 0 bases, with 4 bases remaining between them. CDR3 region: CASSLWLSGANVLTF. The CDR3 nucleotides are TGTGCCAGCAGTTTATGGCTCTCTGGGGCCAACGTCCTGACTTTC.

This clonotype was picked up a small number of times. The V call is TRBV7-7, the J call TRBJ2-2, with 14 positions matching TRBD2. J gave up 7 bases and V 5 bases, and 6 bases lay outside the gene matches. Germline V CDR1 and CDR2: SSHAT, FNYEAQ (reference sequence). This CDR3 contains 16 residues. CDR3 protein: CASSPGLAGGIGELFF. The CDR3 DNA sequence: TGTGCCAGCAGCCCCGGACTAGCGGGAGGTATCGGGGAGCTGTTTTTT.

The CDR3 reads CASGYQGNTGELFF. The CDR3 nucleotides are TGTGCCAGCGGATATCAGGGGAACACCGGGGAGCTGTTTTTT. This chain links TRBV27 with TRBJ2-2; TRBD1 might be the D (5 bases). V was pared by 8 bases and J by 1 base, with 11 bases between. CDR3 length: 14 residues. The germline CDR1 and CDR2 sequences are MNHEY and SMNVEV (reference sequence).

The chain is built from TRBV20-1 and TRBJ2-7; D not certain. V was trimmed by 3 bases and J by 1 base, leaving 10 bases between them. From germline, CDR1 is DFQATT and CDR2 SNEGSKA (reference sequence). The CDR3 length is 13 residues. This CDR3 reads CSASRGASYEQYF. Here the CDR3 DNA reads TGCAGTGCTAGCAGAGGCGCTTCCTACGAGCAGTACTTC.

This clonotype was recorded a few times. The rearrangement links TRBV6-5 to TRBJ2-6, with 11 bases matching TRBD2. With V trimmed by 1 base and J by 0 bases, 5 bases remained unmatched. The CDR3 contains 19 residues. Germline V lookup: CDR1 MNHEY, CDR2 SVGAGI. This chain's CDR3 is CASSYWASGRTSGANVLTF. The CDR3 DNA follows: TGTGCCAGCAGTTACTGGGCTAGCGGGAGGACCTCTGGGGCCAACGTCCTGACTTTC.

This sequence joins TRBV12-3 or TRBV12-4 and TRBJ1-5, with 8 bases lining up with TRBD1. The V gene end was trimmed by 6 bases and the J gene end by 5 bases; junction bases not matched to a gene: 6. This CDR3 is 14 amino acids long. The CDR3 nucleotides are TGTGCCAGCAGGAAAGGACAGGGTGATCAGCCCCAGCATTTT. Translated: CASRKGQGDQPQHF.

The V gene is TRBV3-1, the J gene TRBJ1-6, with unresolved D. V lost 0 bases to trimming and J lost 9 bases, with 3 bases between them. Germline CDR1 and CDR2: LGHDT and YNNKEL (reference sequence). The CDR3 covers 12 residues. CDR3 bases: TGTGCCAGCAGCCAAGATCGTTCACCCCTCCACTTT. Its protein is CASSQDRSPLHF.

This clonotype was picked up a small number of times. V and J are TRBV5-1 and TRBJ1-3; no clear D. Germline V gives CDR1 SGHRS, CDR2 YFSETQ. Between the trimmed V and J ends, which lost 1 base and 0 bases, there was a span of 14 bases. The CDR3 loop spans 17 amino acids. This chain's CDR3 is CASSLSTLRSSGNTIYF. The CDR3 coding sequence is TGCGCCAGCAGCTTGTCGACCCTCCGGAGCTCTGGAAACACCATATATTTT. Together with reference TRBV5-1 and TRBJ1-3, the CDR3 gives the full variable domain: KAGVTQTPRYLIKTRGQQVTLSCSPISGHRSVSWYQQTPGQGLQFLFEYFSETQRNKGNFPGRFSGRQFSNSRSEMNVSTLELGDSALYLCASSLSTLRSSGNTIYFGEGSWLTVV.

The table lists this clonotype with many counts. The chain uses TRBV4-1 and TRBJ2-7; TRBD2 aligns across 7 bases. The CDR3 loop spans 15 amino acids. Germline lookup yields CDR1 MGHRA and CDR2 YSYEKL. The V and J ends lost 1 base and 0 bases, in that order; junction bases with no gene match: 3. This chain's CDR3 is CASSQVRGSSYEQYF. In DNA form, the CDR3 reads TGCGCCAGCAGCCAAGTTCGCGGGAGCTCCTACGAGCAGTACTTC.

This clonotype appeared a few times. This sequence joins TRBV2 and TRBJ2-3; D is perhaps TRBD2 (5 bases). This CDR3 is built from 18 residues. Per the germline V gene, CDR1 is SNHLY and CDR2 is FYNNEI. Trimming removed 4 bases from V and 4 bases from J, with 24 bases in between. The DNA for the CDR3 is TGTGCCAGCAGTGGATACGGCGGGCCAAGGCCCCAGCCAGATACGCAGTATTTT. The encoded protein is CASSGYGGPRPQPDTQYF.

This clonotype turned up a few times. The chain carries TRBV10-1 and TRBJ2-1; D is unresolved. The CDR3 is made up of 12 amino acids. Germline V CDR1 and CDR2: WNHNN, SYGVQD (reference sequence). The ends were cut back, 2 bases at V and 3 bases at J, with 2 bases in the middle. CDR3 coding DNA: TGCGCCAGCAGTGAGATCTACAATGAGCAGTTCTTC. Translating it yields CASSEIYNEQFF.

This clonotype was recorded a few times. The chain carries TRBV7-8 and TRBJ2-1; TRBD2 aligns across 7 bases. The CDR3 spans 16 residues. CDR1 and CDR2 from the germline V gene are SGHVS and FQNEAQ. After removal of 5 bases from V and 4 bases from J, the junction contained 11 bases not matched to a gene. The CDR3: CASSPNAGVGYNEQFF. The CDR3 region has the DNA TGTGCCAGCAGCCCAAACGCGGGAGTAGGGTACAATGAGCAGTTCTTC.

The V call is TRBV6-6, the J call TRBJ2-5; D not resolved. Trimming took 7 bases from V and 2 from J, leaving 11 bases between them. The length of the CDR3 is 13 residues. Looked up from germline, CDR1 is MNHNY and CDR2 is SVGAGI (reference sequence). This CDR3 is CASTLSRQETQYF. The CDR3 nucleotides read TGTGCCAGCACCCTTAGTCGTCAAGAGACCCAGTACTTC.

There are a few counts of this clonotype. The V call is TRBV5-1, the J call TRBJ2-3; 9 bases are shared with TRBD2. Unmatched junction bases numbered 8, after V lost 4 bases and J lost 5 bases. The CDR3 is made up of 15 amino acids. Germline V lookup: CDR1 SGHRS, CDR2 YFSETQ. The CDR3: CASSSFLAGQDTQYF. The CDR3 DNA follows: TGCGCCAGCAGCAGTTTCCTAGCGGGGCAAGATACGCAGTATTTT. Supplemented by reference TRBV5-1 and TRBJ2-3, the full variable domain reads KAGVTQTPRYLIKTRGQQVTLSCSPISGHRSVSWYQQTPGQGLQFLFEYFSETQRNKGNFPGRFSGRQFSNSRSEMNVSTLELGDSALYLCASSSFLAGQDTQYFGPGTRLTVL.

In this sample, this clonotype turned up a few times. The chain links TRBV12-3 or TRBV12-4 to TRBJ2-7; TRBD1 matches at 9 bases. The CDR3 loop spans 14 amino acids. V trimming: 6 bases; J trimming: 5 bases; junction bases outside the gene matches: 8. CDR3 sequence (DNA): TGTGCCAGCAGACCCACAGGGGGCAGGCACGAGCAGTACTTC. This gives the protein CASRPTGGRHEQYF.